Given below is one T cell receptor beta chain in context. The sample comes from a study of blood T cells in healthy people across ages. V gave up 5 bases and J gave up 5 bases; unmatched junction bases: 4. Germline assignment: CDR1 SEHNR and CDR2 FQNEAQ (reference sequence). This CDR3 is built from 15 residues. Sample-barcoded 5' priming and a J-beta primer mix drove a second PCR of roughly 7 to 11 cycles. The template-switch adaptor was a 5' adaptor with 12 random nucleotides. It tagged each cDNA molecule. TCRdb used MiXCR to reprocess the 5' RACE reads, holding one entry per CDR3 protein. This table has over 1,200,000 distinct CDR3 sequences, 55% to 75% appearing once.

The chain combines TRBV7-9 with TRBJ2-1; 12 bases align to TRBD2. The sequenced sample was blood. The clonotype originates from a man between 18 and 29 years old in good health. The CDR3 nucleotides read TGTGCCAGCAGCCCTTCTAGCGGGAGGGACAATGAGCAGTTCTTC. Translated, it gives CASSPSSGRDNEQFF.